This is a list of T cell receptor beta chains from one sample in a study of T-cell memory formation after mild COVID-19. MiXCR was run by TCRdb on the 5' RACE reads, yielding one entry per CDR3 protein. The table lists around 110,000 distinct CDR3 sequences, about 15% of them singletons. The source material was PBMCs or a T cell subset sorted from them (not recorded which). These receptors originate from a man between 18 and 35 years old who had mild COVID-19 (a few samples of this study predate the infection). Cell type and time point are not known. The CDR3 runs from the conserved cysteine through the conserved F or W. D genes are given only for firm matches. Size is stated for part of the rows, as once, few or many counts, or as a class when the clone is expanded.

d_call,clone_size,v_call,j_call,cdr3_aa,cdr3_nt
TRBD1,few,TRBV19,TRBJ2-1,CASRRGRGNEQFF,TGTGCCAGTAGAAGGGGGCGCGGTAATGAGCAGTTCTTC
-,many,TRBV11-2,TRBJ2-1,CASSQQTETGTGEQFF,TGTGCCAGCAGCCAGCAAACCGAAACAGGGACCGGTGAGCAGTTCTTC
TRBD2,few,TRBV28,TRBJ2-5,CASSASAGGTQETQYF,TGTGCCAGCAGTGCATCGGCGGGGGGTACACAAGAGACCCAGTACTTC
TRBD1,-,TRBV7-9,TRBJ2-1,CASSSTATGASYNEQFF,TGTGCCAGCAGCTCAACAGCGACAGGGGCCTCCTACAATGAGCAGTTCTTC
TRBD2,few,TRBV12-3/TRBV12-4,TRBJ2-3,CASSFGGGSTDTQYF,TGTGCCAGCAGTTTTGGCGGGGGGAGCACAGATACGCAGTATTTT
TRBD1,few,TRBV30,TRBJ2-5,CAWTKSGQVQETQYF,TGTGCCTGGACCAAATCGGGACAGGTTCAAGAGACCCAGTACTTC
TRBD1,few,TRBV29-1,TRBJ1-1,CSGIAHRGGWTEAFF,TGCAGCGGGATAGCTCACAGGGGAGGGTGGACTGAAGCTTTCTTT
TRBD1,few,TRBV6-2/TRBV6-3,TRBJ1-2,CASSYSTGYGYTF,TGTGCCAGCAGTTACTCGACAGGGTATGGCTACACCTTC
TRBD1,few,TRBV7-9,TRBJ2-1,CASSKGQGAYNEQFF,TGTGCCAGCAGCAAGGGACAGGGGGCATACAATGAGCAGTTCTTC
-,many,TRBV4-3,TRBJ2-5,CASSQDLWGAQETQYF,TGCGCCAGCAGCCAAGATCTTTGGGGGGCCCAAGAGACCCAGTACTTC
-,-,TRBV6-2/TRBV6-3,TRBJ1-1,CASTIGASNTEAFF,TGTGCCAGCACGATAGGAGCCTCGAACACTGAAGCTTTCTTT
-,few,TRBV7-9,TRBJ2-5,CASSPVGALLGQETQYF,TGTGCCAGCAGCCCCGTCGGGGCCCTCCTGGGGCAGGAGACCCAGTACTTC
-,-,TRBV27,TRBJ2-2,CASSLFQPYTGELFF,TGTGCCAGCAGTTTATTCCAGCCGTACACCGGGGAGCTGTTTTTT
TRBD1,-,TRBV7-9,TRBJ1-1,CASSHRDRWGPEAFF,TGTGCCAGCAGCCATAGGGACAGGTGGGGCCCTGAAGCTTTCTTT
-,-,TRBV7-9,TRBJ2-1,CASSIPREGASVKNEQFF,TGTGCCAGCAGCATTCCCCGGGAGGGGGCTAGCGTGAAGAATGAGCAGTTCTTC